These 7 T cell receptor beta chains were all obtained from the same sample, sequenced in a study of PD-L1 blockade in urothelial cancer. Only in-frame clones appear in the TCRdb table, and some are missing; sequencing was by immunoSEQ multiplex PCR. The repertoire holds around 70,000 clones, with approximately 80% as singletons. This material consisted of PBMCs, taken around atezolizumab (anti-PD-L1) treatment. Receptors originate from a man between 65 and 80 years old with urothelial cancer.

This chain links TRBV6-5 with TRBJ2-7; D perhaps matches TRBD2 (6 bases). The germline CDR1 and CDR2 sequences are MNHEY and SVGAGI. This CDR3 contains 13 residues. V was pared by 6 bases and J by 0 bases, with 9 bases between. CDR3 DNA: TGTGCCAGCAGCCGGGGACTCTCCTACGAGCAGTACTTC. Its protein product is CASSRGLSYEQYF.

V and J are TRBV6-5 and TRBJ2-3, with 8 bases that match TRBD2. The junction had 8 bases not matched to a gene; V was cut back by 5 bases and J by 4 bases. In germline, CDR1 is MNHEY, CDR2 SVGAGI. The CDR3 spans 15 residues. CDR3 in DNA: TGTGCCAGCAGTCCCGGACTAGCTGTCGCAGATACGCAGTATTTT. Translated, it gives CASSPGLAVADTQYF.

The DNA of the CDR3 is TGTGCCAGCAGCCCTCTAAGGACTAGCGGCCTTGGAGAGCAGTACTTC. Amino acid sequence: CASSPLRTSGLGEQYF. V and J are TRBV11-2 and TRBJ2-7, with 10 bases matching TRBD2. Germline V CDR1 and CDR2: SGHAT, FQNNGV. This CDR3 is 16 amino acids long. V was clipped by 5 bases and J by 7 bases; unmatched bases: 14. Based on the CDR3 plus reference TRBV11-2 and TRBJ2-7, the full variable domain is EAGVAQSPRYKIIEKRQSVAFWCNPISGHATLYWYQQILGQGPKLLIQFQNNGVVDDSQLPKDRFSAERLKGVDSTLKIQPAKLEDSAVYLCASSPLRTSGLGEQYFGPGTRLTVT.

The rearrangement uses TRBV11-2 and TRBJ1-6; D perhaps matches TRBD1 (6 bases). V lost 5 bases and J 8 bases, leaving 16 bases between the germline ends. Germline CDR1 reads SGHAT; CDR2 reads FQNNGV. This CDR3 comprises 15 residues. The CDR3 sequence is CASSPRRGGYSPLHF. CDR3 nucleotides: TGTGCCAGCAGCCCCCGCAGGGGTGGATATTCACCCCTCCACTTT.

CDR3 sequence: CASSPVLPLSYNEQFF. The CDR3 coding sequence is TGCGCCAGCAGTCCGGTCCTTCCTCTCTCCTACAATGAGCAGTTCTTC. This sequence joins TRBV23-1 and TRBJ2-1; no firm D call. TRBV23-1 is flagged as an ORF with uncertain function. The CDR3 loop spans 16 amino acids. V dropped 4 bases and J dropped 0 bases, with 13 bases sitting between them.

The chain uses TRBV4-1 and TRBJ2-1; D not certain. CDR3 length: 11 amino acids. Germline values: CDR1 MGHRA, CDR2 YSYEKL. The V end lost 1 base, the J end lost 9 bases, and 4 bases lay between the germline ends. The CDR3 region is CASSQGGEQFF. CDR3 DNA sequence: TGCGCCAGCAGCCAAGGAGGTGAGCAGTTCTTC.

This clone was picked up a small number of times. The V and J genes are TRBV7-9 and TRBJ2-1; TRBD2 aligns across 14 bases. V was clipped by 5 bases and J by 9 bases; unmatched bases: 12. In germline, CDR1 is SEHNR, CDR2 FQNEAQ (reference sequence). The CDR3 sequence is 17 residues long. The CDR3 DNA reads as TGTGCCAGCAGCCCACCCCCGGGACTAGCGGGAGTCGGTGAGCAGTTCTTC. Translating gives CASSPPPGLAGVGEQFF.